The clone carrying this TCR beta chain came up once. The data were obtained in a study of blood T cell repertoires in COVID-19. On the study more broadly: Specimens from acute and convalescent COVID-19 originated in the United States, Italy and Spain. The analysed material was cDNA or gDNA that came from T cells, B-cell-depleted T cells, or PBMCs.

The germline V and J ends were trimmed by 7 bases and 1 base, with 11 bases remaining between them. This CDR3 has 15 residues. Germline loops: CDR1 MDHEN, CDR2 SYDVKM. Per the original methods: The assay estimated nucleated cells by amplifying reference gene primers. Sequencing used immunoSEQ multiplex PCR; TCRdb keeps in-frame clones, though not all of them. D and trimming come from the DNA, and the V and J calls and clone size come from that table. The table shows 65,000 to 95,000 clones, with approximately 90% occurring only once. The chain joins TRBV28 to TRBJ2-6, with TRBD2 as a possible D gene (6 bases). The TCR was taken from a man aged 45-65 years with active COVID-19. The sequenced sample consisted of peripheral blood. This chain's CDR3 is CASTLGRSGANVLTF. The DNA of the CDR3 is TGTGCCAGCACCCTTGGGAGGTCTGGGGCCAACGTCCTGACTTTC. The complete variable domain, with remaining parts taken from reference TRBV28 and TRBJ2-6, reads DVKVTQSSRYLVKRTGEKVFLECVQDMDHENMFWYRQDPGLGLRLIYFSYDVKMKEKGDIPEGYSVSREKKERFSLILESASTNQTSMYLCASTLGRSGANVLTFGAGSRLTVL.